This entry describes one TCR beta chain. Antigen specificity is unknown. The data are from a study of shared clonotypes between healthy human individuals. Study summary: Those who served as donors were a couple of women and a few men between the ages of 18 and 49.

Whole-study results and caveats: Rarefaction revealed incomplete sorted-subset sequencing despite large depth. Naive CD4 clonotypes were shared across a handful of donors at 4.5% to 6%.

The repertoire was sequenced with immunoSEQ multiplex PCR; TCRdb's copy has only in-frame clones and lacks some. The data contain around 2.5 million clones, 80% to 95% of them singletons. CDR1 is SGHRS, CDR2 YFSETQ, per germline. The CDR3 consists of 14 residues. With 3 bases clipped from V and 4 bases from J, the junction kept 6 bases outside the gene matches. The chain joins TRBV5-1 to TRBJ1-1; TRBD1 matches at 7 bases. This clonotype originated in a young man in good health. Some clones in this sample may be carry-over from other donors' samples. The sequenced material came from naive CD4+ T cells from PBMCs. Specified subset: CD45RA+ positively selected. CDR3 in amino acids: CASSYRQGSTEAFF. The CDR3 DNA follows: TGCGCCAGCAGCTACCGACAGGGTTCCACTGAAGCTTTCTTT.